Listed below are T cell receptor beta chains from one sample, sequenced in a study of cytomegalovirus exposure and HLA in healthy donors. Clones were sequenced by immunoSEQ multiplex PCR, and TCRdb holds only the in-frame ones, with some missing. The sample carries tens of thousands of clones, around 81% recorded once. Sequenced material: PBMCs. The receptors shown here come from a male donor in good health and CMV-seronegative. The CDR3 runs from the conserved cysteine through the conserved F or W. D genes are given only for firm matches. A clone size is listed for some rows: how often the clone was seen (once, few, many), or a class if it is expanded.

TRBV9,TRBJ1-1,NA,NA,CASSVSPSGTEAFF,TGTGCCAGCAGCGTATCCCCCTCGGGGACTGAAGCTTTCTTT
TRBV2,TRBJ1-2,TRBD1,NA,CASSGTGGPYGYTF,TGTGCCAGCAGTGGGACAGGGGGACCTTATGGCTACACCTTC
TRBV20-1,TRBJ1-2,NA,NA,CSAREEGRYTF,TGCAGTGCTAGAGAGGAGGGACGCTACACCTTC
TRBV29-1,TRBJ1-4,TRBD1,NA,CSVIQGVDEKLFF,TGCAGCGTTATCCAGGGGGTGGATGAAAAACTGTTTTTT
TRBV7-3,TRBJ2-3,TRBD2,few,CASSLTGGGGASDTQYF,TGTGCCAGCAGCTTAACAGGGGGCGGGGGGGCCTCAGATACGCAGTATTTT
TRBV18,TRBJ1-1,NA,NA,CATNAGLGTEAFF,TGTGCCACGAACGCAGGACTCGGCACTGAAGCCTTCTTT
TRBV11-1,TRBJ1-6,NA,NA,CASSREENSPLHF,TGTGCCAGCAGCCGGGAGGAGAATTCACCCCTCCACTTT
TRBV28,TRBJ2-1,TRBD1,NA,CASEPVRDSYNEQFF,TGTGCCAGCGAACCCGTCCGGGACAGCTACAATGAGCAGTTCTTC
TRBV4-1,TRBJ2-5,TRBD2,few,CASSQGLTGAGGETQYF,TGCGCCAGCAGCCAAGGGTTGACAGGCGCGGGGGGAGAGACCCAGTACTTC
TRBV7-3,TRBJ1-2,TRBD1,NA,CASSLQGVYGYTF,TGTGCCAGCAGCTTACAGGGGGTGTATGGCTACACCTTC
TRBV27,TRBJ2-6,NA,NA,CAIGASSGANVLTF,TGTGCCATCGGAGCGAGCTCTGGGGCCAACGTCCTGACTTTC
TRBV12-5,TRBJ2-5,TRBD2,NA,CASGGGLAGGTETQYF,TGTGCTAGTGGTGGGGGACTAGCGGGGGGGACTGAGACCCAGTACTTC
TRBV23-1,TRBJ1-5,TRBD1,NA,CASSHPRGVSNQPQHF,TGCGCCAGCAGTCATCCCAGGGGGGTAAGCAATCAGCCCCAGCATTTT
TRBV13,TRBJ2-7,NA,NA,CASSSLPYRDPSSYEQYF,TGTGCCAGCAGCTCACTCCCATACAGGGACCCGAGCTCCTACGAGCAGTACTTC
TRBV18,TRBJ2-7,TRBD2,NA,CASSPPGGSYEQYF,TGTGCCAGCTCACCACCGGGGGGGTCCTACGAGCAGTACTTC
TRBV15,TRBJ2-3,NA,NA,CATSNARGSDTQYF,TGTGCCACCAGCAACGCCAGGGGTTCAGATACGCAGTATTTT
TRBV30,TRBJ1-4,TRBD1,NA,CAWSKLDRGRTTNEKLFF,TGTGCCTGGAGTAAATTGGACAGGGGGAGAACAACTAATGAAAAACTGTTTTTT
TRBV5-5,TRBJ2-1,TRBD1,NA,CASSLDRDSEQFF,TGTGCCAGCAGCCTTGACAGGGACAGTGAGCAGTTCTTC
TRBV5-4,TRBJ1-2,NA,NA,CASSFQFNYGYTF,TGTGCCAGCAGCTTTCAGTTTAACTATGGCTACACCTTC
TRBV4-2,TRBJ1-2,NA,few,CASSQPGRRNGYTF,TGTGCCAGCAGCCAACCGGGAAGGAGGAATGGCTACACCTTC
TRBV9,TRBJ2-7,NA,NA,CASSVDPQGSEQYF,TGTGCCAGCAGCGTAGACCCCCAGGGGAGCGAGCAGTACTTC
TRBV7-2,TRBJ1-1,NA,NA,CASSLRRGSEPEAFF,TGTGCCAGCAGCTTACGGCGGGGGTCTGAGCCTGAAGCTTTCTTT
TRBV19,TRBJ2-7,NA,NA,CASSIQVSYEQYF,TGTGCCAGTAGTATACAGGTTTCCTACGAGCAGTACTTC
TRBV9,TRBJ2-1,NA,NA,CASTPDDYSYNEQFF,TGTGCCAGCACCCCGGACGACTACTCCTACAATGAGCAGTTCTTC
TRBV7-3,TRBJ2-1,NA,NA,CASSLMGAYNEQFF,TGTGCCAGCAGCTTAATGGGCGCCTACAATGAGCAGTTCTTC
TRBV7-2,TRBJ2-3,TRBD2,NA,CASSLVEWAGGSTDTQYF,TGTGCCAGCAGCTTAGTTGAGTGGGCGGGGGGAAGCACAGATACGCAGTATTTT
TRBV4-3,TRBJ2-3,TRBD2,NA,CASSQELAGGTQYF,TGCGCCAGCAGCCAAGAGCTAGCGGGGGGGACGCAGTATTTT
TRBV5-1,TRBJ1-3,NA,NA,CASSRGGSSGNTIYF,TGCGCCAGCAGCCGCGGGGGGTCCTCTGGAAACACCATATATTTT
TRBV4-3,TRBJ2-1,TRBD2,NA,CASSQDPGIAGLNEQFF,TGCGCCAGCAGCCAAGATCCCGGGATAGCGGGGCTCAATGAGCAGTTCTTC
TRBV11-2,TRBJ2-7,TRBD2,NA,CASSLGGGRTYEQYF,TGTGCCAGCAGCTTAGGGGGAGGGCGGACCTACGAGCAGTACTTC
TRBV5-1,TRBJ2-2,NA,NA,CASSLGGAHTGELFF,TGCGCCAGCAGCTTAGGGGGGGCCCACACCGGGGAGCTGTTTTTT
TRBV2,TRBJ1-2,TRBD1,NA,CASSLDRGNYGYTF,TGTGCCAGCAGCTTGGACAGGGGTAACTATGGCTACACCTTC
TRBV5-1,TRBJ2-1,NA,NA,CASSLGHEQFF,TGCGCCAGCAGCTTGGGGCATGAGCAGTTCTTC
TRBV18,TRBJ1-2,NA,few,CASSPPGRVSDGYTF,TGTGCCAGCTCACCACCGGGCAGGGTGAGTGATGGCTACACCTTC
TRBV12-5,TRBJ1-5,TRBD1,NA,CASGLEGGGNQPQHF,TGTGCTAGTGGTTTGGAAGGGGGCGGCAATCAGCCCCAGCATTTT
TRBV6-4,TRBJ1-6,NA,NA,CASSDATGNLHF,TGTGCCAGCAGTGACGCCACAGGGAATCTCCACTTT
TRBV21-1,TRBJ2-3,NA,few,CASSGRGPTDTQYF,TGTGCCAGCAGCGGGCGGGGGCCCACAGATACGCAGTATTTT